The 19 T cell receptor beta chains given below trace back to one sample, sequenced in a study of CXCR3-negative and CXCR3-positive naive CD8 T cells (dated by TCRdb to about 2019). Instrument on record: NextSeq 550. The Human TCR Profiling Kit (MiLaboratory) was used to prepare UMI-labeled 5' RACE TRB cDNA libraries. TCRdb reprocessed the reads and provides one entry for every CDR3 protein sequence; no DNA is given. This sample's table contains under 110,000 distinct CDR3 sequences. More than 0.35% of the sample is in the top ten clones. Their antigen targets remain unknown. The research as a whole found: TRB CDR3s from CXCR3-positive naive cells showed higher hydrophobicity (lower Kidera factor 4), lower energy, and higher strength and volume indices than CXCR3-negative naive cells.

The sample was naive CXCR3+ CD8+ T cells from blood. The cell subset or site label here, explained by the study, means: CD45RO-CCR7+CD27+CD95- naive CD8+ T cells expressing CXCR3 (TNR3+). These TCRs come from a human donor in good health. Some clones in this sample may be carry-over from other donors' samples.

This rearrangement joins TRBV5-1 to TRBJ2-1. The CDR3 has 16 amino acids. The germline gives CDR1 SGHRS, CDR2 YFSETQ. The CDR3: CASSLVGEGAYNEQFF.

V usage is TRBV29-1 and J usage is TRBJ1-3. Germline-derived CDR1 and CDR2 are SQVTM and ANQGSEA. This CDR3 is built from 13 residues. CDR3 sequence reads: CSVVQGSGNTIYF.

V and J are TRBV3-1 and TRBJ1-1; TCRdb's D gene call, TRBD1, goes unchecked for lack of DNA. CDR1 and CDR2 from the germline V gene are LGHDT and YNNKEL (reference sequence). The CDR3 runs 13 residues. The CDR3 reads CASSQAPNTEAFF. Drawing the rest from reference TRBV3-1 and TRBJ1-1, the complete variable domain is DTAVSQTPKYLVTQMGNDKSIKCEQNLGHDTMYWYKQDSKKFLKIMFSYNNKELIINETVPNRFSPKSPDKAHLNLHINSLELGDSAVYFCASSQAPNTEAFFGQGTRLTVV.

The CDR3 reads CSVGRNTEAFF. The chain carries TRBV29-1 and TRBJ1-1. This CDR3 is 11 amino acids long. Germline V lookup: CDR1 SQVTM, CDR2 ANQGSEA. The full variable domain, completed using reference TRBV29-1 and TRBJ1-1, is SAVISQKPSRDICQRGTSLTIQCQVDSQVTMMFWYRQQPGQSLTLIATANQGSEATYESGFVIDKFPISRPNLTFSTLTVSNMSPEDSSIYLCSVGRNTEAFFGQGTRLTVV.

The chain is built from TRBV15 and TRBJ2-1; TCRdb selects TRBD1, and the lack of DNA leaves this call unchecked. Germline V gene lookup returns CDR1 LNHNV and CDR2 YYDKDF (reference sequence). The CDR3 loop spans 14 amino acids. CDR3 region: CATLNGMSYNEQFF.

The chain's CDR3 is CVSSPRTSGDTQYF. The V and J genes are TRBV6-5 and TRBJ2-3; lacking DNA, the TRBD2 call made by TCRdb goes unchecked. CDR3 size: 14 residues. Per germline, CDR1 MNHEY and CDR2 SVGAGI.

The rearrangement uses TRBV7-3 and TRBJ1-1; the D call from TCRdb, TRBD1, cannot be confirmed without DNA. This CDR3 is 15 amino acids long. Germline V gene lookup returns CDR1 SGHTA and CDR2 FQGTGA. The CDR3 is CASSLKGALNTEAFF. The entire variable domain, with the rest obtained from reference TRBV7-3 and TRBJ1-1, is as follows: GAGVSQTPSNKVTEKGKYVELRCDPISGHTALYWYRQSLGQGPEFLIYFQGTGAADDSGLPNDRFFAVRPEGSVSTLKIQRTERGDSAVYLCASSLKGALNTEAFFGQGTRLTVV.

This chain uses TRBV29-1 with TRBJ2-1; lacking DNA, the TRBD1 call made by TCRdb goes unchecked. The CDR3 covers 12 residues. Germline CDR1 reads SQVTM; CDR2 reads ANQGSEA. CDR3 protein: CSVDLGAGMPFF.

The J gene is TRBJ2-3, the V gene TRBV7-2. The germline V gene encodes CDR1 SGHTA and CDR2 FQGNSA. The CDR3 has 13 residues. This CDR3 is CASSQVGTDTQYF.

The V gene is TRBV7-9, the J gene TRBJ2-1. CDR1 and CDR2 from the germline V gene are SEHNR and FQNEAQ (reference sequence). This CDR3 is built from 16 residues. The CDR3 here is CASSRELRGSYNEQFF.

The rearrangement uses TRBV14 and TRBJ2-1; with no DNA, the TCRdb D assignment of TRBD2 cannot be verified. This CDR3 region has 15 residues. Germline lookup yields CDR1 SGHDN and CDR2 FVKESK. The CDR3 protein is CASSPLAGVGNEQFF.

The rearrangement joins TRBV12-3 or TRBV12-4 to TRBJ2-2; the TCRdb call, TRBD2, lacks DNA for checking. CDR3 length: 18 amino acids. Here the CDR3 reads CASSSRILAGGPAGELFF.

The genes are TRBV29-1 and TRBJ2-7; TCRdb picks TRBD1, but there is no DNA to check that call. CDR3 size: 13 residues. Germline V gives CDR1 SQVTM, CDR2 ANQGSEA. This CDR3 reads CSVEKGGSYEQYF.

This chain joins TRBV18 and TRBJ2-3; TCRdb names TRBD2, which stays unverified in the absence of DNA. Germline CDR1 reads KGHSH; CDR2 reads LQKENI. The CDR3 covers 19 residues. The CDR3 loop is CASSPLAGLAGADTDTQYF.

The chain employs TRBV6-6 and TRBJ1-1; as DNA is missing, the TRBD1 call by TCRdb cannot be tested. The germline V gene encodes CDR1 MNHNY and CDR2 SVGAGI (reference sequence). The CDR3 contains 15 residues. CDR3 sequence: CASSYTGGLNTEAFF.

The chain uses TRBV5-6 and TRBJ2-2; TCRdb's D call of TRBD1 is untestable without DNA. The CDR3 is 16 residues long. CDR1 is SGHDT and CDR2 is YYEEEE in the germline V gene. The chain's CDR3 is CASSLDQGAHTGELFF. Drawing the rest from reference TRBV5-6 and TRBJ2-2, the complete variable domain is DAGVTQSPTHLIKTRGQQVTLRCSPKSGHDTVSWYQQALGQGPQFIFQYYEEEERQRGNFPDRFSGHQFPNYSSELNVNALLLGDSALYLCASSLDQGAHTGELFFGEGSRLTVL.

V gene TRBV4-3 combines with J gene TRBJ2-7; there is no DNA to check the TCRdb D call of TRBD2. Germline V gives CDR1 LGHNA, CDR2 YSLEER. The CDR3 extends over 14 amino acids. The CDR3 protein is CASSQERSGHEQYF.

Here the CDR3 reads CSVATGAISGANVLTF. This chain links TRBV29-1 with TRBJ2-6; the D call of TRBD1 rests on TCRdb alone, since no DNA is present to check it. The CDR3 runs 16 residues. CDR1 SQVTM and CDR2 ANQGSEA come from the germline V gene.

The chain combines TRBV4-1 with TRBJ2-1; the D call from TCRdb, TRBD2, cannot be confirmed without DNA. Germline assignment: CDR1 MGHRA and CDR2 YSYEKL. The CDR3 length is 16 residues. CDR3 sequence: CASSQAWGLTYNEQFF.